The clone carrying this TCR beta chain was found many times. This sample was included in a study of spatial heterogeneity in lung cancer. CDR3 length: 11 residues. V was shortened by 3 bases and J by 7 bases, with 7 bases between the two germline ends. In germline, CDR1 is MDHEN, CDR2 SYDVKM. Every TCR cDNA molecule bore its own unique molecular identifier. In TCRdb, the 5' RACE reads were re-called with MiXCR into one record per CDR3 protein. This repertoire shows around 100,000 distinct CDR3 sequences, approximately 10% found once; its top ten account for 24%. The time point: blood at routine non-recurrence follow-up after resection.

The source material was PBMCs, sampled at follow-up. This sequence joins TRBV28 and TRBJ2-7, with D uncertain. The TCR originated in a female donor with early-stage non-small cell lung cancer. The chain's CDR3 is CASSFRSEQYF. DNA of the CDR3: TGTGCCAGCAGTTTTCGGTCGGAGCAGTACTTC.